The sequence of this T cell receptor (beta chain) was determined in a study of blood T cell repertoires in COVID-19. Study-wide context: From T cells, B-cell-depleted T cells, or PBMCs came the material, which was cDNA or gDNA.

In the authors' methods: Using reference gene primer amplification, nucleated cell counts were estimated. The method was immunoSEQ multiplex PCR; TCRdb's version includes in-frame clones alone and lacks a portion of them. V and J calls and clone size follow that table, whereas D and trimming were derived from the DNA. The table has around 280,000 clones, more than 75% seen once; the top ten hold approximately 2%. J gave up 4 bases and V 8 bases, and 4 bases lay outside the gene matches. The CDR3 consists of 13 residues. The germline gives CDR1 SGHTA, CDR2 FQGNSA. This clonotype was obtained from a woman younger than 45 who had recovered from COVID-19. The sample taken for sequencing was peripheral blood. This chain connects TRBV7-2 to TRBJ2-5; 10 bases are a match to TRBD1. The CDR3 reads CASCRDRGETQYF. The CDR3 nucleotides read TGTGCCAGCTGCCGGGACAGGGGAGAGACCCAGTACTTC.